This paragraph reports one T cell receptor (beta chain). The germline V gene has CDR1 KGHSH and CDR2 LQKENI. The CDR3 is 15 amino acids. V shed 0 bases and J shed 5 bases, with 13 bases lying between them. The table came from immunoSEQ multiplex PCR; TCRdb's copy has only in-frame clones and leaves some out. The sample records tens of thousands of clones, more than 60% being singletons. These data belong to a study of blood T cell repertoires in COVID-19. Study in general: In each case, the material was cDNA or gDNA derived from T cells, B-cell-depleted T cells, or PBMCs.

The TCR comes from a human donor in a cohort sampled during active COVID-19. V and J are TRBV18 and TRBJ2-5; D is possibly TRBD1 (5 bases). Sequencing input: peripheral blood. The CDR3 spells CASSPPRQGGETQYF. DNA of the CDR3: TGTGCCAGCTCACCACCGAGGCAGGGTGGGGAGACCCAGTACTTC. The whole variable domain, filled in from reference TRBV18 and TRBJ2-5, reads NAGVMQNPRHLVRRRGQEARLRCSPMKGHSHVYWYRQLPEEGLKFMVYLQKENIIDESGMPKERFSAEFPKEGPSILRIQQVVRGDSAAYFCASSPPRQGGETQYFGPGTRLLVL.